These 27 T cell receptor beta chains were sequenced from one sample in a study of cytomegalovirus exposure and HLA in healthy donors. Primers: 60 Vbeta forward and 13 Jbeta reverse. Measured with immunoSEQ multiplex PCR; TCRdb has only the in-frame clones, and not every one. The sample holds 130,000 or so clones, about three quarters seen once. The sample consisted of PBMCs. These receptors were taken from a man aged 40-49 years in good health and CMV-seropositive.

The chain uses TRBV18 and TRBJ2-7; 9 bases fit TRBD1. CDR3 size: 16 residues. After removal of 3 bases from V and 0 bases from J, the junction contained 6 bases not matched to a gene. Germline CDR1 KGHSH, CDR2 LQKENI. CDR3 sequence: CASSPQQGASSYEQYF. The DNA of the CDR3 is TGTGCCAGCTCACCTCAACAGGGGGCGAGCTCCTACGAGCAGTACTTC.

The CDR3 nucleotides are TGTGCCAGCAGTGCCCGACAGGGATACTACGAGCAGTACTTC. It yields the protein CASSARQGYYEQYF. V usage is TRBV28 and J usage is TRBJ2-7, with 7 bases aligning to TRBD1. The V gene end was trimmed by 5 bases and the J gene end by 3 bases; junction bases not matched to a gene: 7. Per germline, CDR1 MDHEN and CDR2 SYDVKM. The CDR3 is 14 residues long. The variable domain in full, completed from reference TRBV28 and TRBJ2-7, reads DVKVTQSSRYLVKRTGEKVFLECVQDMDHENMFWYRQDPGLGLRLIYFSYDVKMKEKGDIPEGYSVSREKKERFSLILESASTNQTSMYLCASSARQGYYEQYFGPGTRLTVT.

This chain uses TRBV19 with TRBJ2-2; 10 bases fit TRBD2. The V and J ends lost 1 base and 1 base, in that order; junction bases with no gene match: 9. The CDR3 extends over 19 amino acids. Germline loops: CDR1 LNHDA, CDR2 SQIVND (reference sequence). CDR3 coding DNA: TGTGCCAGTAGTATAGGACTAGCGGGTGTACTCCGGAACACCGGGGAGCTGTTTTTT. It yields the protein CASSIGLAGVLRNTGELFF.

This clone has just a few counts. The V and J genes are TRBV18 and TRBJ1-4; tentatively, D is TRBD1 (6 bases). This CDR3 comprises 15 residues. The V gene lost 3 bases and the J gene lost 4 bases, with 12 bases spanning the gap. CDR1 and CDR2 (germline): KGHSH, LQKENI. The CDR3, as DNA: TGTGCCAGCTCACCCTCGCAGGGGAATAATGAAAAACTGTTTTTT. Residues: CASSPSQGNNEKLFF.

The chain has TRBV29-1 and TRBJ2-5, with 9 bases that match TRBD1. The trim removed 5 bases at V and 1 base at J, leaving 5 bases unmatched. From germline, CDR1 is SQVTM and CDR2 ANQGSEA. This CDR3 comprises 14 residues. The CDR3 loop is CSVLPGQGQETQYF. CDR3 sequence (DNA): TGCAGCGTTTTACCGGGACAGGGCCAAGAGACCCAGTACTTC.

This CDR3 reads CASSPRSGGTYEQYF. DNA for the CDR3: TGCGCCAGCAGCCCCAGAAGCGGGGGAACTTACGAGCAGTACTTC. The chain couples TRBV4-1 to TRBJ2-7; TRBD2 agrees at 8 bases. Trimming at V came to 4 bases and at J to 4 bases, leaving 9 bases not matched to a gene. Germline V CDR1 and CDR2: MGHRA, YSYEKL. The CDR3 spans 15 residues.

The chain joins TRBV7-9 to TRBJ2-3; no clear D. The V end was cut by 5 bases, the J end by 3 bases, with 9 bases between. The CDR3 length is 13 residues. The germline gives CDR1 SEHNR, CDR2 FQNEAQ (reference sequence). CDR3 loop: CASSRQGTDTQYF. For the CDR3, the DNA is TGTGCCAGCAGCAGACAAGGAACAGATACGCAGTATTTT.

CDR3 sequence: CASSSGTGIGANVLTF. DNA of the CDR3: TGCGCCAGCAGCTCCGGGACAGGGATTGGGGCCAACGTCCTGACTTTC. The rearrangement links TRBV5-1 to TRBJ2-6, with 9 bases lining up with TRBD1. V gave up 3 bases and J gave up 3 bases; unmatched junction bases: 4. Germline V lookup: CDR1 SGHRS, CDR2 YFSETQ. The CDR3 runs 16 residues.

This clone occurred a few times. The genes are TRBV7-9 and TRBJ2-7, with TRBD2 matching 8 bases. Germline-derived CDR1 and CDR2 are SEHNR and FQNEAQ (reference sequence). This CDR3 contains 13 residues. V was clipped by 5 bases and J by 4 bases; unmatched bases: 4. CDR3 in amino acids: CASSGSGSYEQYF. The CDR3 DNA is TGTGCCAGCAGCGGGAGCGGGAGTTACGAGCAGTACTTC.

J is TRBJ2-7 and V is TRBV28, with 9 bases fitting TRBD2. The germline gives CDR1 MDHEN, CDR2 SYDVKM. The ends lost 5 bases at V and 2 bases at J; junction bases unmatched: 7. The CDR3 has 15 amino acids. CDR3 loop: CASSTPGLATYEQYF. CDR3 nucleotides: TGTGCCAGCAGTACCCCCGGACTAGCGACCTACGAGCAGTACTTC. The full variable domain, rest sourced from reference TRBV28 and TRBJ2-7, is DVKVTQSSRYLVKRTGEKVFLECVQDMDHENMFWYRQDPGLGLRLIYFSYDVKMKEKGDIPEGYSVSREKKERFSLILESASTNQTSMYLCASSTPGLATYEQYFGPGTRLTVT.

The J gene is TRBJ2-2, the V gene TRBV7-8; 7 bases are a match to TRBD2. Germline V gene lookup returns CDR1 SGHVS and CDR2 FQNEAQ. Unmatched junction bases numbered 11, after V lost 5 bases and J lost 5 bases. This CDR3 comprises 16 residues. CDR3 residues: CASSPGGGVLTGELFF. The DNA of the CDR3 is TGTGCCAGCAGCCCGGGAGGAGGGGTATTAACCGGGGAGCTGTTTTTT. Full variable domain (remainder filled in from reference TRBV7-8 and TRBJ2-2): GAGVSQSPRYKVAKRGQDVALRCDPISGHVSLFWYQQALGQGPEFLTYFQNEAQLDKSGLPSDRFFAERPEGSVSTLKIQRTQQEDSAVYLCASSPGGGVLTGELFFGEGSRLTVL.

Of note for this clone: A read error may produce the germline difference seen at one junction end. DNA of the CDR3: TGTGCTAGCAGCCCCTTAGCGGGAGTGCGCGAGCAGTACTTC. It specifies CASSPLAGVREQYF. This chain links TRBV7-7 with TRBJ2-7; 9 nucleotides agree with TRBD2. CDR1 is SSHAT and CDR2 is FNYEAQ in the germline V gene (reference sequence). The CDR3 is made up of 14 amino acids.

V gene TRBV7-8 combines with J gene TRBJ2-3, with a possible D match to TRBD1 (5 bases). Per the germline V gene, CDR1 is SGHVS and CDR2 is FQNEAQ. The length of the CDR3 is 13 residues. V was shortened by 5 bases and J by 4 bases, with 10 bases between the two germline ends. The CDR3 protein is CASSPPRADTQYF. In DNA, the CDR3 is TGTGCCAGCAGCCCGCCCAGGGCAGATACGCAGTATTTT.

The chain recombines TRBV2 with TRBJ1-2; 12 nucleotides agree with TRBD1. Germline CDR1 reads SNHLY; CDR2 reads FYNNEI. The CDR3 loop spans 14 amino acids. Losses at the gene ends were 7 bases for V and 3 bases for J; bases not matched to a gene: 3. CDR3 DNA sequence: TGTGCCAGCAAGGGACAGGGGGCTGACTATGGCTACACCTTC. Protein sequence: CASKGQGADYGYTF.

The rearrangement uses TRBV11-2 and TRBJ1-2; the match to TRBD1 covers 7 bases. J was trimmed by 4 bases and V by 3 bases; bases with no gene match: 2. The CDR3 is made up of 13 amino acids. CDR1 is SGHAT, CDR2 FQNNGV, per germline. The CDR3 protein is CASSLGQSYGYTF. Written as DNA, the CDR3 is TGTGCCAGCAGCTTGGGACAGAGCTATGGCTACACCTTC.

The CDR3, as DNA: TGTGCCAGCAGTTTGGGGGGGCAGCTCACAGATACGCAGTATTTT. Its translation: CASSLGGQLTDTQYF. The chain uses TRBV28 and TRBJ2-3, with a possible D match to TRBD2 (7 bases). Germline CDR1 and CDR2: MDHEN and SYDVKM. The V end lost 3 bases, the J end lost 2 bases, and 12 bases lay between the germline ends. The CDR3 extends over 15 amino acids.

The chain joins TRBV27 to TRBJ2-7, with 7 bases that match TRBD1. V lost 5 bases to trimming and J lost 2 bases; unmatched junction nucleotides: 12. The V gene's germline CDR1 is MNHEY and CDR2 SMNVEV (reference sequence). This CDR3 has 16 residues. The DNA of the CDR3 is TGTGCCAGCAGTCCAGGACAGGTTGGTGGTACCTACGAGCAGTACTTC. Translation gives CASSPGQVGGTYEQYF.

The chain couples TRBV7-8 to TRBJ1-1; D is unclear. CDR3 length equals 13 residues. V was shortened by 3 bases and J by 1 base, with 6 bases between the two germline ends. Germline loops: CDR1 SGHVS, CDR2 FQNEAQ. This chain's CDR3 is CASSFNRNTEAFF. The CDR3 nucleotides are TGTGCCAGCAGCTTTAACAGGAACACTGAAGCTTTCTTT.

The chain recombines TRBV30 with TRBJ1-4; D may be TRBD1 (5 bases). Germline values: CDR1 GTSNPN, CDR2 SVGIG (reference sequence). The CDR3 covers 17 residues. The germline V and J ends were trimmed by 1 base and 3 bases, with 18 bases remaining between them. The CDR3 DNA reads as TGTGCCTGGAGTGCCCTTACGGGGGGGAGGCCTAATGAAAAACTGTTTTTT. Translation gives CAWSALTGGRPNEKLFF.

This clone was recorded once. V gene TRBV5-4 combines with J gene TRBJ1-1; D may be TRBD1 (6 bases). Trimming stripped 0 bases from V and 3 bases from J, with 6 bases between. From germline, CDR1 is SGHNT and CDR2 YYREEE (reference sequence). The CDR3 runs to 13 residues. CDR3 nucleotides: TGTGCCAGCAGCTTGGACAGGGACACTGAAGCTTTCTTT. The encoded protein is CASSLDRDTEAFF.

The chain joins TRBV6-5 to TRBJ1-1; TRBD1 agrees at 7 bases. The CDR3 is made up of 16 amino acids. Per germline, CDR1 MNHEY and CDR2 SVGAGI. J gave up 3 bases and V 0 bases, and 7 bases lay outside the gene matches. CDR3 nucleotide sequence: TGTGCCAGCAGTTACTCCCGACAGGGAATGGACACTGAAGCTTTCTTT. Encoded protein: CASSYSRQGMDTEAFF.

This rearrangement joins TRBV19 to TRBJ2-7; unclear D gene. This CDR3 has 13 amino acids. The germline V gene encodes CDR1 LNHDA and CDR2 SQIVND (reference sequence). Trimming took off 5 bases at V and 6 bases at J, with 14 bases between the two ends. This CDR3 reads CASSVSRAREQYF. For the CDR3, the DNA is TGTGCCAGTAGTGTATCGAGAGCACGCGAGCAGTACTTC. Combining the CDR3 with reference TRBV19 and TRBJ2-7 gives the whole variable domain DGGITQSPKYLFRKEGQNVTLSCEQNLNHDAMYWYRQDPGQGLRLIYYSQIVNDFQKGDIAEGYSVSREKKESFPLTVTSAQKNPTAFYLCASSVSRAREQYFGPGTRLTVT.

This chain uses TRBV19 with TRBJ2-1; 12 bases fit TRBD2. This CDR3 has 16 residues. The germline V gene has CDR1 LNHDA and CDR2 SQIVND (reference sequence). V trimming: 2 bases; J trimming: 8 bases; junction bases outside the gene matches: 7. The CDR3 nucleotides read TGTGCCAGTAGTATATTCCCGACTAGCGGGAGCGATGAGCAGTTCTTC. Protein: CASSIFPTSGSDEQFF.

This clone was found a few times. The chain couples TRBV14 to TRBJ2-5, with 8 bases lining up with TRBD2. The end of the DNA is better explained by TRBJ2-7, so the J call may be wrong. Germline V gives CDR1 SGHDN, CDR2 FVKESK. The CDR3 contains 14 residues. The CDR3 loop is CASSRSGSRYEQYF. CDR3 DNA: TGTGCCAGCAGCCGAAGCGGGAGTCGGTACGAGCAGTACTTC.

The V and J genes are TRBV27 and TRBJ2-5; D might be TRBD2 (7 bases). The CDR3 consists of 13 residues. The V gene lost 5 bases and the J gene lost 5 bases, with 12 bases spanning the gap. The germline CDR1 and CDR2 sequences are MNHEY and SMNVEV (reference sequence). The chain's CDR3 is CASSRGGVETQYF. The CDR3 coding sequence is TGTGCCAGCAGTAGGGGGGGGGTGGAGACCCAGTACTTC.

V is TRBV9 and J is TRBJ2-3, with TRBD2 identical over 7 bases. CDR3 length equals 15 residues. CDR1 and CDR2 (germline): SGDLS, YYNGEE. V lost 4 bases and J lost 5; bases outside the gene matches: 10. In nucleotides, the CDR3 is TGTGCCAGCAGCCGAGTCCAGGGAGGGCAAGATACGCAGTATTTT. Translating it yields CASSRVQGGQDTQYF.

This rearrangement joins TRBV5-6 to TRBJ1-2; D ambiguous. This CDR3 region has 10 residues. V dropped 4 bases and J dropped 8 bases, with 6 bases sitting between them. Per germline, CDR1 SGHDT and CDR2 YYEEEE. The CDR3 loop reads CASSGRGYTF. The DNA for the CDR3 is TGTGCCAGCAGCGGGAGGGGCTACACCTTC. The complete variable domain, with remaining parts taken from reference TRBV5-6 and TRBJ1-2, reads DAGVTQSPTHLIKTRGQQVTLRCSPKSGHDTVSWYQQALGQGPQFIFQYYEEEERQRGNFPDRFSGHQFPNYSSELNVNALLLGDSALYLCASSGRGYTFGSGTRLTVV.